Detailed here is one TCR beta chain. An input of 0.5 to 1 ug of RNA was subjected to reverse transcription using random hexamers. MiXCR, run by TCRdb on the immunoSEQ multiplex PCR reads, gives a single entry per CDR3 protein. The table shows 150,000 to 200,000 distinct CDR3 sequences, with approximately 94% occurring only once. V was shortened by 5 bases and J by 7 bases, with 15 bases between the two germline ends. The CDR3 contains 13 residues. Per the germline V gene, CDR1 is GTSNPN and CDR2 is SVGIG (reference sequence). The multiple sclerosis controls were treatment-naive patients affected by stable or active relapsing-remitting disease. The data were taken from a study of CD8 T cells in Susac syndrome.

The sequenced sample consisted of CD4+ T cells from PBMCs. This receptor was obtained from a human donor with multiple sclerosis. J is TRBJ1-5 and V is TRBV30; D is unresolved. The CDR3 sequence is CAWQTTGGQPQHF. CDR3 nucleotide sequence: TGTGCCTGGCAGACAACTGGCGGGCAGCCCCAGCATTTT.